Each of the 13 T cell receptor beta chains below was sequenced from the same sample in a study of blood T cell repertoires in COVID-19. Some clones are missing from TCRdb's copy, which holds only in-frame ones; the method was immunoSEQ multiplex PCR. The sample lists 200,000 to 250,000 clones, roughly 86% occurring once. Sequencing was done on a sample of peripheral blood. These TCRs come from a woman younger than 45 who had recovered from COVID-19.

The V and J genes are TRBV4-3 and TRBJ2-5, with a possible D match to TRBD1 (6 bases). Germline V gives CDR1 LGHNA, CDR2 YSLEER. V was shortened by 0 bases and J by 4 bases, with 15 bases between the two germline ends. This CDR3 comprises 16 residues. The CDR3 nucleotides are TGCGCCAGCAGCCAAGACCGATTTACAGGGTCAGAGACCCAGTACTTC. Residues: CASSQDRFTGSETQYF.

CDR3 in amino acids: CSVEESRGQVQYF. DNA of the CDR3: TGCAGCGTTGAAGAGTCTCGGGGACAGGTTCAGTACTTC. The chain joins TRBV29-1 to TRBJ2-7, with 8 nucleotides matching TRBD1. V shed 0 bases, J shed 10 bases, and the junction held 8 bases outside the gene matches. The CDR3 is 13 residues long. The V gene's germline CDR1 is SQVTM and CDR2 ANQGSEA.

The V gene is TRBV5-4, the J gene TRBJ2-5, with D tentatively TRBD1 (6 bases). This CDR3 contains 15 residues. Germline V lookup: CDR1 SGHNT, CDR2 YYREEE (reference sequence). V was trimmed by 1 base and J by 3 bases, leaving 13 bases between them. The CDR3 protein is CASSLSQGVEETQYF. The CDR3 nucleotides read TGTGCCAGCAGCTTGTCACAGGGAGTTGAAGAGACCCAGTACTTC.

This clone was counted a single time. In DNA form, the CDR3 reads TGTGCCAGCAGTGTATTAGTCGACAGTCGAAGCCAGCCCCAGCATTTT. Protein sequence: CASSVLVDSRSQPQHF. The V call is TRBV6-1, the J call TRBJ1-5; the D gene is possibly TRBD1 (5 bases). The CDR3 runs to 16 residues. Trimming removed 4 bases from V and 7 bases from J, with 20 bases in between. The germline V gene encodes CDR1 MNHNS and CDR2 SASEGT.

The chain recombines TRBV7-9 with TRBJ2-1; 14 bases map to TRBD2. V shed 4 bases and J 6 bases; nucleotides not matched to a gene: 2. Germline V gene data show CDR1 as SEHNR and CDR2 as FQNEAQ (reference sequence). This CDR3 comprises 15 residues. The DNA of the CDR3 is TGTGCCAGCAGCTCGACTAGCGGGGGGGTCAATGAGCAGTTCTTC. This encodes CASSSTSGGVNEQFF.

The chain recombines TRBV6-6 with TRBJ1-4; 10 bases are a match to TRBD1. V dropped 5 bases and J dropped 12; count of bases not matched to a gene: 6. This CDR3 is built from 13 residues. Per germline, CDR1 MNHNY and CDR2 SVGAGI (reference sequence). The CDR3 is CASSGQGVIELFF. The CDR3 DNA sequence: TGTGCCAGCAGTGGACAGGGGGTGATCGAACTGTTTTTT.

The chain couples TRBV6-2 or TRBV6-3 to TRBJ1-5, with no clear D. Germline loops: CDR1 MNHEY, CDR2 SVGEGT. With 2 bases removed from V and 0 bases from J, the gap between germline ends came to 8 bases. This CDR3 is 15 amino acids long. The CDR3 sequence is CASSYVVNSNQPQHF. In DNA, the CDR3 is TGTGCCAGCAGTTACGTAGTGAATAGCAATCAGCCCCAGCATTTT.

The DNA of the CDR3 is TGTGCCGCCCTCCCGTCGCAGGGGCCTAGCTCCTACGAGCAGTACTTC. Translation gives CAALPSQGPSSYEQYF. The chain combines TRBV2 with TRBJ2-7; maybe TRBD1 (6 bases). Germline V gene lookup returns CDR1 SNHLY and CDR2 FYNNEI. V lost 11 bases to trimming and J lost 0 bases, with 23 bases between them. The length of the CDR3 is 16 residues. The full variable domain, completed using reference TRBV2 and TRBJ2-7, is EPEVTQTPSHQVTQMGQEVILRCVPISNHLYFYWYRQILGQKVEFLVSFYNNEISEKSEIFDDQFSVERPDGSNFTLKIRSTKLEDSAMYFCAALPSQGPSSYEQYFGPGTRLTVT.

The chain uses TRBV29-1 and TRBJ2-5; maybe TRBD2 (5 bases). V was shortened by 2 bases and J by 5 bases, with 9 bases between the two germline ends. Germline CDR1 is SQVTM and CDR2 is ANQGSEA. The CDR3 is 12 residues long. The CDR3, as DNA: TGCAGCGTTGAACTAGCCGGGGAGACCCAGTACTTC. Protein: CSVELAGETQYF. Looking up the rest from reference TRBV29-1 and TRBJ2-5 gives the full variable domain: SAVISQKPSRDICQRGTSLTIQCQVDSQVTMMFWYRQQPGQSLTLIATANQGSEATYESGFVIDKFPISRPNLTFSTLTVSNMSPEDSSIYLCSVELAGETQYFGPGTRLLVL.

This chain links TRBV7-3 with TRBJ1-3, with a tentative D call TRBD1 (5 bases). The CDR3 consists of 20 residues. Germline lookup yields CDR1 SGHTA and CDR2 FQGTGA. V lost 5 bases and J lost 0, with 26 bases in between. In DNA, the CDR3 is TGTGCCAGCAGCCCCCGAGCCCAGCGGGACTCTTCCTACTCTGGAAACACCATATATTTT. Its protein is CASSPRAQRDSSYSGNTIYF.

The chain combines TRBV7-2 with TRBJ2-1, with TRBD1 identical over 10 bases. From germline, CDR1 is SGHTA and CDR2 FQGNSA. CDR3 length equals 19 residues. With V trimmed by 7 bases and J by 9 bases, 24 bases remained unmatched. The DNA for the CDR3 is TGTGCCAGCACGCCAACCGGGACAGGGGCCTCGCGGGGCTGGATTGAGCAGTTCTTC. This translates into CASTPTGTGASRGWIEQFF. Using reference TRBV7-2 and TRBJ2-1 for the parts outside the CDR3, the full variable domain is GAGVSQSPSNKVTEKGKDVELRCDPISGHTALYWYRQSLGQGLEFLIYFQGNSAPDKSGLPSDRFSAERTGGSVSTLTIQRTQQEDSAVYLCASTPTGTGASRGWIEQFFGPGTRLTVL.

The chain couples TRBV5-6 to TRBJ2-1; 10 nucleotides align to TRBD1. Trimming cost V 4 bases and J 7 bases; bases outside gene matches: 5. Germline-derived CDR1 and CDR2 are SGHDT and YYEEEE. This CDR3 spans 14 amino acids. The CDR3 is CASSPLDRGNEQFF. The CDR3, as DNA: TGTGCCAGCAGCCCCTTGGACAGGGGGAATGAGCAGTTCTTC. The full variable domain, with the rest looked up from reference TRBV5-6 and TRBJ2-1, is DAGVTQSPTHLIKTRGQQVTLRCSPKSGHDTVSWYQQALGQGPQFIFQYYEEEERQRGNFPDRFSGHQFPNYSSELNVNALLLGDSALYLCASSPLDRGNEQFFGPGTRLTVL.

The rearrangement uses TRBV9 and TRBJ2-6; possible D gene TRBD1, 5 bases. Germline-derived CDR1 and CDR2 are SGDLS and YYNGEE. Trimming removed 3 bases at V and 0 bases at J, with 7 bases between. CDR3 length: 15 residues. The CDR3 DNA is TGTGCCAGCAGCGGACAGTTCTCTGGGGCCAACGTCCTGACTTTC. Protein: CASSGQFSGANVLTF.